These 2 T cell receptor beta chains share one sample of origin, sequenced in a study of blood T cells in healthy people across ages. A second PCR of roughly 7 to 11 cycles used a sample-barcoded 5' primer and a J-beta primer mix. TCRdb independently ran MiXCR on the 5' RACE reads; one entry per CDR3 protein. The repertoire has fewer than 650,000 distinct CDR3 sequences, roughly a quarter of them found once; the top ten carry approximately 3.7%. These data are also associated with another study on T cells of mothers and their children.

Source material: blood. The receptors shown here come from a boy between 2 and 10 years old in good health.

The chain carries TRBV20-1 and TRBJ2-3; no clear D gene. The CDR3 consists of 12 residues. V dropped 5 bases and J dropped 2 bases, with 8 bases sitting between them. Per the germline V gene, CDR1 is DFQATT and CDR2 is SNEGSKA (reference sequence). The CDR3 region has the DNA TGCAGTGCTCCAGAAATCACAGATACGCAGTATTTT. Translated: CSAPEITDTQYF.

This clonotype showed up just a few times. The chain carries TRBV29-1 and TRBJ2-2, with 11 bases identical to TRBD2. The CDR3 totals 14 residues. Germline V gene sequence: CDR1 SQVTM, CDR2 ANQGSEA. After removal of 4 bases from V and 6 bases from J, the junction contained 4 bases not matched to a gene. The CDR3 region has the DNA TGCAGCGTTGGTAGCGGGAGGGCCGCCGGGGAGCTGTTTTTT. Translation gives CSVGSGRAAGELFF.